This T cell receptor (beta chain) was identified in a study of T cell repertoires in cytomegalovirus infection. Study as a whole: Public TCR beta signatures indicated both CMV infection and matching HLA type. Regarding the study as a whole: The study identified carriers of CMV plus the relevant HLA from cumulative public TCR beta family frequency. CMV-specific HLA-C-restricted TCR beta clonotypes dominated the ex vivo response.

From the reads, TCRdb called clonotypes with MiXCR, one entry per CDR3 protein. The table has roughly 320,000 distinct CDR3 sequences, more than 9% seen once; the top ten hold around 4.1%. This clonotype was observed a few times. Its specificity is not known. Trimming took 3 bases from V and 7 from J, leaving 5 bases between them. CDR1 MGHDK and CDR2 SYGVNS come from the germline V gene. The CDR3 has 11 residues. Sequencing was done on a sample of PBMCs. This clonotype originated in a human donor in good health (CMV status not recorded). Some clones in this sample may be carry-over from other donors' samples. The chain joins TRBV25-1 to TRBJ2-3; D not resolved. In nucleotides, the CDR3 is TGTGCCAGCAGTGAGGCCTATACGCAGTATTTT. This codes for CASSEAYTQYF.